This is a list of T cell receptor beta chains from one sample in a study of blood T cell repertoires in COVID-19. This table comes from immunoSEQ multiplex PCR, and its TCRdb copy is limited to in-frame clones, with some not included. The table shows 63,000 or so clones, with around 80% occurring only once. The sample taken for sequencing was peripheral blood. The receptor set was obtained from a human donor in a cohort sampled during active COVID-19. The CDR3 runs from the conserved cysteine through the conserved F or W. The D gene is left open where the match is weak. Some rows have no size entry. The others give once, few or many, or a class for an expanded clone.

size	V	D	J	CDR3	DNA
few	TRBV6-2/TRBV6-3	TRBD2	TRBJ2-1	CASSYSWGTWGLVSYNEQFF	TGTGCCAGCAGTTATTCGTGGGGGACCTGGGGACTAGTCTCCTACAATGAGCAGTTCTTC
NA	TRBV5-1	TRBD1	TRBJ2-5	CASRHRGEETQYF	TGCGCCAGCAGACACAGGGGGGAGGAGACCCAGTACTTC
NA	TRBV21-1	NA	TRBJ2-1	CASSKLCLAGAYNEQFF	TGTGCCAGCAGCAAATTATGTCTAGCGGGAGCCTACAATGAGCAGTTCTTC
NA	TRBV14	TRBD1	TRBJ2-7	CASSRPGQNYEQYF	TGTGCCAGCAGCCGGCCGGGACAGAACTACGAGCAGTACTTC
NA	TRBV5-1	TRBD1	TRBJ1-6	CASSLESPGQGASSLHF	TGCGCCAGCAGCTTGGAATCACCGGGACAGGGTGCTTCGTCCCTCCACTTT
NA	TRBV29-1	TRBD2	TRBJ2-1	CSVEDLGGRASEQFF	TGCAGCGTTGAAGATCTTGGCGGGAGGGCCTCTGAGCAGTTCTTC
NA	TRBV4-2	NA	TRBJ2-7	CASSQDTAFSSYEQYF	TGTGCCAGCAGCCAAGATACAGCCTTTAGCTCCTACGAGCAGTACTTC
NA	TRBV28	NA	TRBJ1-3	CASSLPGYSGNTIYF	TGTGCCAGCAGTTTACCAGGCTACTCTGGAAACACCATATATTTT
NA	TRBV12-3/TRBV12-4	TRBD2	TRBJ2-1	CASSPPGGYEQFF	TGTGCCAGCAGCCCCCCGGGGGGGTATGAGCAGTTCTTC
NA	TRBV19	TRBD2	TRBJ2-1	CASSMRRGGPGNEQFF	TGTGCCAGTAGTATGAGACGGGGGGGGCCGGGCAATGAGCAGTTCTTC
NA	TRBV19	TRBD1	TRBJ2-7	CASSINGGQEQYF	TGTGCCAGTAGTATAAATGGGGGACAGGAGCAGTACTTC
NA	TRBV10-2	NA	TRBJ2-7	CASSLDSSYEQYF	TGCGCCAGCAGTCTAGACAGCTCCTACGAGCAGTACTTC
NA	TRBV4-3	NA	TRBJ2-3	CASSLGLLPDTQYF	TGCGCCAGCAGCCTTGGACTTCTTCCAGATACGCAGTATTTT
NA	TRBV5-1	NA	TRBJ1-5	CASSLVGGNQPQHF	TGCGCCAGCAGCTTGGTTGGCGGGAATCAGCCCCAGCATTTT
NA	TRBV7-2	NA	TRBJ1-1	CASSIGQPAGTEAFF	TGTGCCAGCAGCATTGGACAGCCCGCAGGCACTGAAGCTTTCTTT
NA	TRBV28	NA	TRBJ2-4	CASSLQAGTKNIQYF	TGTGCCAGCAGTTTACAAGCAGGCACCAAAAACATTCAGTACTTC
NA	TRBV11-3	TRBD1	TRBJ2-7	CASSSTGQPEQYF	TGTGCCAGCAGCTCCACGGGACAGCCCGAGCAGTACTTC
NA	TRBV5-5	TRBD1	TRBJ2-7	CASSLGGQVYEQYF	TGTGCCAGCAGCTTGGGGGGACAGGTCTACGAGCAGTACTTC
NA	TRBV6-6	NA	TRBJ1-2	CASSYSVGQGYTF	TGTGCCAGCAGTTACTCGGTTGGGCAGGGCTACACCTTC
NA	TRBV5-6	NA	TRBJ2-3	CASSLGPRGGFRPQDTQYF	TGTGCCAGCAGCTTGGGGCCACGTGGAGGGTTCAGGCCTCAAGATACGCAGTATTTT
NA	TRBV4-3	NA	TRBJ2-7	CASSQSRQVSSYEQYF	TGCGCCAGCAGCCAATCGAGACAGGTTAGCTCCTACGAGCAGTACTTC
NA	TRBV5-1	NA	TRBJ2-3	CASSLAVVGGPLSTDTQYF	TGCGCCAGCAGCTTGGCCGTGGTGGGGGGGCCACTTAGCACAGATACGCAGTATTTT
few	TRBV3-1/TRBV3-2	NA	TRBJ1-5	CASSQIGSNQPQHF	TGTGCCAGCAGCCAAATCGGGAGCAATCAGCCCCAGCATTTT
NA	TRBV3-1/TRBV3-2	TRBD2	TRBJ2-7	CASSLLSGAAYEQYF	TGTGCCAGCAGCCTCCTTAGCGGGGCGGCCTACGAGCAGTACTTC
NA	TRBV7-8	TRBD1	TRBJ1-5	CASTLDRVGQPQHF	TGTGCCAGCACATTGGACAGGGTCGGCCAGCCCCAGCATTTT
few	TRBV30	NA	TRBJ2-7	CAWSPGSNYEQYF	TGTGCCTGGAGTCCAGGGTCAAACTACGAGCAGTACTTC
once	TRBV7-9	NA	TRBJ1-1	CASNIREIGRNTEAFF	TGTGCCAGCAACATACGGGAAATTGGGCGGAACACTGAAGCTTTCTTT
NA	TRBV9	TRBD1	TRBJ1-6	CASSVDYPTGDNSPLHF	TGTGCCAGCAGCGTAGATTACCCGACAGGGGATAATTCACCCCTCCACTTT
NA	TRBV24-1	TRBD2	TRBJ2-3	CATSDVAGGAYWADTQYF	TGTGCCACCAGTGATGTCGCGGGGGGGGCTTATTGGGCAGATACGCAGTATTTT
NA	TRBV4-1	TRBD1	TRBJ1-4	CASSQDTQGASEKLFF	TGCGCCAGCAGCCAAGATACCCAGGGGGCGAGTGAAAAACTGTTTTTT
NA	TRBV28	NA	TRBJ2-2	CASSPMLRRGQTGELFF	TGTGCCAGCAGTCCCATGCTGAGGAGGGGCCAAACCGGGGAGCTGTTTTTT
NA	TRBV25-1	NA	TRBJ2-3	CASSRGGVRTDTQYF	TGTGCCAGCAGTCGAGGGGGAGTTAGGACAGATACGCAGTATTTT
few	TRBV18	NA	TRBJ1-6	CASSPSRGADSPLHF	TGTGCCAGCTCACCATCCCGGGGGGCAGATTCACCCCTCCACTTT
few	TRBV27	NA	TRBJ2-7	CASFSSSYEQYF	TGTGCCAGCTTCTCCAGCTCCTACGAGCAGTACTTC
NA	TRBV29-1	TRBD1	TRBJ2-3	CSADRGPEDTQYF	TGCAGCGCCGACAGGGGGCCGGAAGATACGCAGTATTTT
NA	TRBV19	NA	TRBJ1-2	CASSIQGTGYTF	TGTGCCAGTAGTATACAGGGGACTGGCTACACCTTC
NA	TRBV19	NA	TRBJ1-1	CASSILARGGTEAFF	TGTGCCAGTAGTATCCTCGCCAGAGGAGGAACTGAAGCTTTCTTT
NA	TRBV9	NA	TRBJ2-3	CASSALSTDTQYF	TGTGCCAGCAGCGCCCTAAGCACAGATACGCAGTATTTT
NA	TRBV24-1	NA	TRBJ2-7	CATRSPDRRYEQYF	TGTGCCACCAGGTCTCCGGACAGACGCTACGAGCAGTACTTC
NA	TRBV18	TRBD1	TRBJ1-1	CATGTYSGTGDTEAFF	TGTGCCACCGGTACGTACTCCGGGACAGGGGATACTGAAGCTTTCTTT
NA	TRBV7-9	NA	TRBJ2-7	CASSLGSQGQYF	TGTGCCAGCAGCTTGGGGTCCCAGGGGCAGTACTTC